This T cell receptor (beta chain) was captured in a study of blood T cell repertoires in COVID-19. Study-wide context: The cDNA or gDNA used as material had been derived from T cells, B-cell-depleted T cells, or PBMCs.

Germline-derived CDR1 and CDR2 are LNHDA and SQIVND (reference sequence). Trimming stripped 3 bases from V and 4 bases from J, with 12 bases between. The CDR3 length is 14 residues. Assay used: immunoSEQ multiplex PCR; TCRdb lists only in-frame clones, some missing. The sample yields tens of thousands of clones, 90% seen once. This receptor was identified in a human donor in a cohort sampled during active COVID-19. The rearrangement uses TRBV19 and TRBJ1-1; D unclear. The sequenced sample was peripheral blood. CDR3 in amino acids: CASSITGDSTEAFF. The CDR3 nucleotides read TGTGCCAGTAGTATCACCGGGGATAGCACTGAAGCTTTCTTT.